Described below is a single TCR beta chain sequence and its context. One entry per CDR3 protein results from TCRdb running MiXCR on the RT-PCR reads. The sample records about 540,000 distinct CDR3 sequences, under 30% being singletons. The CDR3 is made up of 14 amino acids. V lost 4 bases, J lost 3 bases, and 13 bases lay in between. Germline CDR1 and CDR2: ENHRY and SYGVKD. The sample comes from a study of response to subunit inactivated influenza vaccine. Separately, the same data were catalogued under a study of T cells expressing NK-cell markers. As that study records: 5'RACE template switching with UMIs produced the TCR beta cDNA.

The starting material was CD4+ T cells sorted from PBMCs, obtained 11 to 12 days after vaccination. The receptor was derived from a man aged 45-65 years who received an inactivated influenza vaccine. The chain joins TRBV10-3 to TRBJ2-7, with a weak D call TRBD2 (5 bases). The CDR3 sequence is CAISGVANYYEQYF. The CDR3 DNA follows: TGTGCCATCAGTGGGGTAGCGAACTACTACGAGCAGTACTTC.